These 30 T cell receptor beta chains came from one sample sequenced in a study of chemoradiotherapy in HPV16-positive cancers. Repertoires were generated with immunoSEQ multiplex PCR, while TCRdb's copy carries only in-frame clones and drops some. The sample contains about 15,000 clones, about three quarters of which appear only once. Sample: tumor tissue, taken from a patient who underwent chemoradiotherapy. Receptors originate from a human donor with HPV-associated anogenital cancer.

In its sample, this clone was seen a few times. The chain carries TRBV6-1 and TRBJ2-7; 10 bases are a match to TRBD2. This CDR3 region has 15 residues. Trimming took 7 bases from V and 5 from J; bases not matched to a gene: 11. The V gene's germline CDR1 is MNHNS and CDR2 SASEGT. The CDR3 region has the DNA TGTGCCAGCATCAAGGGACAAGGACTAGCGGACGAGCAGTACTTC. It translates to CASIKGQGLADEQYF.

This clone was seen just once. V gene TRBV11-2 combines with J gene TRBJ2-1; 10 bases map to TRBD2. V lost 5 bases to trimming and J lost 9 bases; unmatched junction nucleotides: 13. Germline loops: CDR1 SGHAT, CDR2 FQNNGV. This CDR3 has 16 residues. The CDR3 DNA follows: TGTGCCAGCAGCCCCGGGGGAGCGGGGGGGCCTGGTGAGCAGTTCTTC. Its protein product is CASSPGGAGGPGEQFF.

This clone was detected a few times. The chain recombines TRBV7-2 with TRBJ2-6; no firm D call. Germline CDR1 SGHTA, CDR2 FQGNSA. The CDR3 length is 15 residues. V was shortened by 0 bases and J by 4 bases, with 7 bases between the two germline ends. The CDR3 loop reads CASSLAWTGANVLTF. For the CDR3, the DNA is TGTGCCAGCAGCTTAGCATGGACCGGGGCCAACGTCCTGACTTTC.

J is TRBJ1-3 and V is TRBV6-5, with TRBD1 matching over 7 bases. The V gene end was trimmed by 7 bases and the J gene end by 4 bases; junction bases not matched to a gene: 7. There are 14 residues in the CDR3. Germline V gives CDR1 MNHEY, CDR2 SVGAGI. The CDR3 protein is CASKGGISGNTIYF. The CDR3, as DNA: TGTGCCAGCAAAGGGGGCATCTCAGGAAACACCATATATTTT.

This clone came up once. The V call is TRBV10-3, the J call TRBJ2-7; TRBD1 matches at 11 bases. Germline loops: CDR1 ENHRY, CDR2 SYGVKD. The CDR3 extends over 13 amino acids. V lost 8 bases, J lost 6 bases, and 6 bases stayed unmatched. The chain's CDR3 is CAIEGQGVSEQYF. CDR3 sequence (DNA): TGTGCCATCGAGGGACAGGGGGTTAGCGAGCAGTACTTC.

The chain uses TRBV15 and TRBJ2-3, with D perhaps given as TRBD1 or TRBD2 (6 bases each). With 5 bases removed from V and 0 bases from J, the gap between germline ends came to 15 bases. The CDR3 spans 16 residues. Per germline, CDR1 LNHNV and CDR2 YYDKDF (reference sequence). This CDR3 is CATSRMGGPSTDTQYF. DNA of the CDR3: TGTGCCACCAGCCGGATGGGGGGCCCTAGCACAGATACGCAGTATTTT.

The chain uses TRBV2 and TRBJ2-7, with a possible D match to TRBD2 (6 bases). The germline V gene encodes CDR1 SNHLY and CDR2 FYNNEI. The CDR3 is 13 amino acids. Trimming shortened V by 6 bases and J by 7 bases, and 16 bases separated the two germline ends. Here the CDR3 reads CASRGREVGEQYF. The CDR3 coding sequence is TGTGCCAGCAGAGGGCGGGAAGTGGGGGAGCAGTACTTC.

A few counts support this clone. This rearrangement joins TRBV28 to TRBJ1-5, with 7 positions matching TRBD1. Germline V gene data show CDR1 as MDHEN and CDR2 as SYDVKM. The CDR3 runs to 12 residues. J lost 7 bases, V lost 6 bases, and 3 bases had no gene match. CDR3 amino acids: CASRTGMQPQHF. The CDR3 DNA sequence: TGTGCCAGCAGGACAGGGATGCAGCCCCAGCATTTT.

The V gene is TRBV5-6, the J gene TRBJ2-1; TRBD2 matches 8 bases. Germline CDR1 is SGHDT and CDR2 is YYEEEE. The CDR3 loop spans 14 amino acids. V was clipped by 7 bases and J by 8 bases; unmatched bases: 11. CDR3 loop: CASQGLGLGDEQFF. DNA of the CDR3: TGTGCCAGCCAGGGACTAGGCTTGGGCGATGAGCAGTTCTTC.

This clone was detected only once. The CDR3, as DNA: TGTGCCTGGAGCCGAGGGGGCGAGACGCCAGGCTACACCTTC. Translation gives CAWSRGGETPGYTF. This chain connects TRBV30 to TRBJ1-2; 7 nucleotides line up with TRBD1. Germline values: CDR1 GTSNPN, CDR2 SVGIG (reference sequence). The CDR3 sequence is 14 residues long. V shed 3 bases and J 8 bases; nucleotides not matched to a gene: 12.

In its sample, this clone was seen a few times. The chain uses TRBV5-1 and TRBJ2-1; TRBD2 matches 8 bases. The J segment lost 8 bases and the V segment lost 2 bases, leaving 12 bases of the junction unmatched. The CDR3 runs to 16 residues. CDR1 is SGHRS, CDR2 YFSETQ, per germline. The CDR3 sequence is CASSFNGRALMDEQFF. CDR3 in DNA: TGCGCCAGCAGCTTTAACGGGAGGGCCCTTATGGATGAGCAGTTCTTC.

This chain joins TRBV11-3 and TRBJ2-7; 8 bases match TRBD2. The length of the CDR3 is 15 residues. With 2 bases clipped from V and 6 bases from J, the junction kept 9 bases outside the gene matches. CDR1 SGHNT and CDR2 YENEEA come from the germline V gene. CDR3 DNA sequence: TGTGCCAGCAGCTTAAGGACCGCTAGCGGGTTCGAGCAGTACTTC. Translated: CASSLRTASGFEQYF.

The rearrangement joins TRBV4-1 to TRBJ2-3; possible D gene TRBD2, 6 bases. Trimming removed 0 bases from V and 7 bases from J, with 8 bases in between. This CDR3 spans 13 amino acids. Germline V gene sequence: CDR1 MGHRA, CDR2 YSYEKL. The CDR3 nucleotides are TGCGCCAGCAGCCAAGATCGGGAGTATACGCAGTATTTT. Protein: CASSQDREYTQYF.

The chain carries TRBV30 and TRBJ2-6; 8 bases match TRBD1. CDR1 and CDR2 from the germline V gene are GTSNPN and SVGIG (reference sequence). This CDR3 contains 16 residues. Unmatched junction bases numbered 10, after V lost 8 bases and J lost 1 base. The CDR3, as DNA: TGTGCCCACCCAGGACAGGGTTCGTCTGGGGCCAACGTCCTGACTTTC. Amino acid sequence: CAHPGQGSSGANVLTF.

The chain uses TRBV10-3 and TRBJ2-3, with D tentatively TRBD1 or TRBD2 (5 bases each). Trimming removed 10 bases from V and 4 bases from J, with 18 bases in between. Germline V CDR1 and CDR2: ENHRY, SYGVKD. This CDR3 spans 14 amino acids. The CDR3: CATTAGRDADTQYF. The CDR3 region has the DNA TGTGCCACCACTGCGGGCAGGGACGCAGATACGCAGTATTTT.

The rearrangement uses TRBV5-6 and TRBJ2-7; 7 bases are shared with TRBD1. The germline V gene encodes CDR1 SGHDT and CDR2 YYEEEE. The V segment lost 1 base and the J segment 2 bases; nucleotides outside the gene matches: 3. This CDR3 is 14 amino acids long. The chain's CDR3 is CASSLNDRAYEQYF. CDR3 coding DNA: TGTGCCAGCAGCTTGAATGACAGGGCCTACGAGCAGTACTTC.

The rearrangement links TRBV4-1 to TRBJ1-4; D is undetermined. CDR3 length equals 15 residues. Trimming removed 0 bases at V and 11 bases at J, with 16 bases between. Per germline, CDR1 MGHRA and CDR2 YSYEKL. CDR3 in DNA: TGCGCCAGCAGCCAAGAATATGGGGTTGGAGGGAAACTGTTTTTT. The encoded protein is CASSQEYGVGGKLFF.

CDR3 sequence: CASSLEGTGDEQYF. As DNA, the CDR3 is TGCGCCAGCAGCTTGGAAGGGACAGGGGACGAGCAGTACTTC. The rearrangement joins TRBV5-1 to TRBJ2-5; 10 nucleotides line up with TRBD1. The J call is in doubt because the DNA end fits TRBJ2-7 better. CDR1 is SGHRS, CDR2 YFSETQ, per germline. The CDR3 covers 14 residues.

The rearrangement links TRBV5-1 to TRBJ1-5; a possible D gene is TRBD1 (6 bases). Germline V lookup: CDR1 SGHRS, CDR2 YFSETQ. The CDR3 consists of 14 residues. V lost 4 bases to trimming and J lost 4 bases, with 12 bases between them. The DNA for the CDR3 is TGCGCCAGCAGCCCGACAGGATTTAATCAGCCCCAGCATTTT. The encoded protein is CASSPTGFNQPQHF.

The gene calls are TRBV4-1 and TRBJ1-5, with a tentative D call TRBD1 (5 bases). CDR1 and CDR2 (germline): MGHRA, YSYEKL. V gave up 0 bases and J gave up 3 bases, with 9 bases separating them. The CDR3 length is 15 residues. CDR3 amino acids: CASSQDDSFNQPQHF. The DNA of the CDR3 is TGCGCCAGCAGCCAAGATGACAGCTTCAATCAGCCCCAGCATTTT.

This clone has only a few counts. The chain is built from TRBV11-2 and TRBJ2-1, with 11 bases identical to TRBD2. Germline V lookup: CDR1 SGHAT, CDR2 FQNNGV. This CDR3 contains 15 residues. Trimming at V came to 3 bases and at J to 6 bases, leaving 4 bases not matched to a gene. The CDR3 DNA follows: TGTGCCAGCAGCTTCGGGACTAGCGGCCTCAATGAGCAGTTCTTC. Translation gives CASSFGTSGLNEQFF.

J is TRBJ2-2 and V is TRBV12-5; tentative D call: TRBD1 (5 bases). Trimming pared 2 bases from V and 7 bases from J, leaving 11 bases between. The CDR3 spans 14 residues. From germline, CDR1 is LGHNT and CDR2 FRNRAP. This CDR3 is CASGLQRGVGELFF. The CDR3 DNA reads as TGTGCTAGTGGTTTGCAAAGGGGTGTCGGGGAGCTGTTTTTT.

This chain links TRBV5-1 with TRBJ2-1; D not resolved. Germline CDR1 reads SGHRS; CDR2 reads YFSETQ. This CDR3 region has 14 residues. V was clipped by 4 bases and J by 8 bases, with 16 bases between them. In DNA, the CDR3 is TGCGCCAGCAGCCCCGGAGCAGGTCTCGATGAGCAGTTCTTC. Translating it yields CASSPGAGLDEQFF.

The chain couples TRBV5-4 to TRBJ2-5; 7 nucleotides line up with TRBD2. The CDR3 extends over 15 amino acids. J was trimmed by 2 bases and V by 4 bases; bases with no gene match: 8. Germline values: CDR1 SGHNT, CDR2 YYREEE (reference sequence). DNA for the CDR3: TGTGCCAGCAGCCCTCAACTGGGGGGGCAAGAGACCCAGTACTTC. It encodes CASSPQLGGQETQYF.

The chain links TRBV11-2 to TRBJ2-7, with 10 bases identical to TRBD1. CDR1 is SGHAT, CDR2 FQNNGV, per germline. The junction had 3 bases not matched to a gene; V was cut back by 1 base and J by 3 bases. CDR3 length: 15 amino acids. As DNA, the CDR3 is TGTGCCAGCAGCTTAGGGGGGACAGGGGTCTACGAGCAGTACTTC. This sequence encodes CASSLGGTGVYEQYF.

The genes are TRBV15 and TRBJ2-7; tentative D call: TRBD2 (6 bases). Trimming shortened V by 3 bases and J by 2 bases, and 14 bases separated the two germline ends. The CDR3 contains 15 residues. CDR1 is LNHNV and CDR2 is YYDKDF in the germline V gene (reference sequence). CDR3 sequence: CATSRYSGPTYEQYF. In DNA form, the CDR3 reads TGTGCCACCAGCAGGTATAGCGGCCCAACCTACGAGCAGTACTTC.

This clone was seen once. The CDR3 DNA reads TGCGCCAGCAGTAGGACTAGCGGGGCCCTAGGCCTCACAGATACGCAGTATTTT. It specifies CASSRTSGALGLTDTQYF. The rearrangement uses TRBV10-2 and TRBJ2-3; TRBD2 agrees at 12 bases. The V segment lost 5 bases and the J segment 2 bases; nucleotides outside the gene matches: 11. The V gene's germline CDR1 is WSHSY and CDR2 SAAADI. This CDR3 region has 18 residues.

The rearrangement joins TRBV6-1 to TRBJ2-7; 9 nucleotides match TRBD1. The junction had 9 bases not matched to a gene; V was cut back by 7 bases and J by 2 bases. The CDR3 consists of 15 residues. CDR1 and CDR2 (germline): MNHNS, SASEGT. This CDR3 is CASIRNRDRAYEQYF. The CDR3 DNA sequence: TGTGCCAGCATTCGAAACCGGGACAGGGCCTACGAGCAGTACTTC.

This sequence joins TRBV6-1 and TRBJ1-2; a possible D gene is TRBD1 (5 bases). This CDR3 has 13 residues. The germline V and J ends were trimmed by 6 bases and 1 base, with 9 bases remaining between them. The germline V gene has CDR1 MNHNS and CDR2 SASEGT. In DNA, the CDR3 is TGTGCCAGCAGGACCGGGGGTAACTATGGCTACACCTTC. It yields the protein CASRTGGNYGYTF.

This rearrangement joins TRBV6-1 to TRBJ2-1; no clear D gene. Germline-derived CDR1 and CDR2 are MNHNS and SASEGT. V gave up 4 bases and J gave up 0 bases, with 10 bases separating them. The CDR3 consists of 15 residues. CDR3 amino acids: CASSASESSYNEQFF. Here the CDR3 DNA reads TGTGCCAGCAGTGCCAGCGAAAGCTCCTACAATGAGCAGTTCTTC.